Listed below are T cell receptor beta chains from one sample, sequenced in a study of immune evolution from preneoplasia to lung adenocarcinoma. Here immunoSEQ multiplex PCR was the method, and the copy in TCRdb shows in-frame clones only, minus some. The table records several thousand clones, about four fifths of them present only once. Sample: FFPE adjacent normal lung tissue. These receptors all come from a person aged 60-79 years with lung adenocarcinoma. The CDR3 runs from the conserved cysteine through the conserved F or W. Fields, in order: V gene, J gene, clone size, CDR3 protein. The size field is filled for only some rows; it gives once, few, many or a size class.

>TRBV5-5|TRBJ2-1|.
CASSSTSGSYNEQFF
>TRBV7-3|TRBJ2-3|.
CASSLLQHPDTQYF
>TRBV5-1|TRBJ1-4|.
CASSFEQGVNEKLFF
>TRBV5-4|TRBJ1-4|.
CASSQGQGVEKLFF
>TRBV11-3|TRBJ1-6|.
CASSTKADSYNSPLHF
>TRBV7-9|TRBJ2-1|.
CASSLDTSSSRNEQFF
>TRBV2|TRBJ2-5|.
CASTASGEETQYF
>TRBV1|TRBJ2-5|once
CTSSGDFQETQYF
>TRBV30|TRBJ1-4|.
CAWRGQILSTNEKLFF
>TRBV5-6|TRBJ2-7|.
CASSFWVSSYEQYF
>TRBV4-1|TRBJ1-2|.
CASSQVGTYGYTF
>TRBV5-6|TRBJ2-1|.
CARNRVISHNEQFF
>TRBV4-1|TRBJ1-4|.
CASSHLRQGNNEKLFF
>TRBV7-2|TRBJ1-1|.
CASSLTITLTEAFF
>TRBV9|TRBJ2-5|.
CASSVVGEGTQYF
>TRBV19|TRBJ2-5|.
CASSIGTSGFETQYF
>TRBV28|TRBJ1-2|.
CASRPPDTSYGYTF
>TRBV30|TRBJ1-1|.
CAWSEARGTEAFF
>TRBV21-1|TRBJ1-2|.
CASSKGRGGDGYTF
>TRBV7-8|TRBJ1-6|once
CASKRGDSPLHF
>TRBV7-9|TRBJ2-7|.
CASSLAQGGQSYEQYF
>TRBV6-1|TRBJ2-5|.
CASSRGLGRETQYF
>TRBV9|TRBJ2-3|.
CASSVAGTRADTQYF
>TRBV19|TRBJ2-7|medium-sized
CASSISRTHYEQYF
>TRBV30|TRBJ2-7|.
CAWTLPSGTIPYEQYF
>TRBV2|TRBJ2-7|.
CASSLEGGSVQYF
>TRBV6-1|TRBJ2-7|.
CASSEAGYEQYF
>TRBV7-2|TRBJ2-7|.
CASSPPGQFYEQYF
>TRBV15|TRBJ1-6|.
CATSRAQNNSPLHF
>TRBV13|TRBJ1-1|.
CASSLGPVDTEAFF
>TRBV10-3|TRBJ1-6|.
CAISESTGVSPLHF
>TRBV9|TRBJ2-1|.
CASSVGGGSYNEQFF
>TRBV2|TRBJ2-3|.
CASTMNTDTQYF
>TRBV30|TRBJ1-2|.
CAWSGITGQVLYTF
>TRBV27|TRBJ2-1|.
CASSLGAHEQFF
>TRBV7-9|TRBJ1-6|few
CASSLEDASSSPLHF
>TRBV27|TRBJ1-1|.
CASSWGRLNTEAFF
>TRBV19|TRBJ1-3|once
CASSFSTGSSGNTIYF
>TRBV10-2|TRBJ2-1|few
CATRGYRGLYNEQFF
>TRBV30|TRBJ2-2|.
CAWKGGTGKSNTGELFF
>TRBV5-1|TRBJ1-1|.
CASSLGRALADTEAFF
>TRBV29-1|TRBJ1-1|.
CSIINPWTGNTEAFF
>TRBV7-9|TRBJ2-6|.
CASSRSGVPGANVLTF
>TRBV5-4|TRBJ1-2|.
CASSLGQDDGYTF
>TRBV19|TRBJ2-2|.
CASSIPRGDTGELFF
>TRBV29-1|TRBJ1-1|large
CSIRQGEGAFF
>TRBV18|TRBJ1-4|few
CASSPGQGEKLFF
>TRBV28|TRBJ2-1|.
CASKRDNPYNEQFF
>TRBV28|TRBJ1-4|.
CASSLRGEKLFF
>TRBV7-7|TRBJ2-3|.
CASSLGLRDTQYF
>TRBV7-2|TRBJ1-2|.
CASSPNQGPYGYTF
>TRBV27|TRBJ1-6|.
CASNPLRGSGSPLHF
>TRBV30|TRBJ1-5|.
CAWSPPVSWKQPQHF
>TRBV6-5|TRBJ1-1|.
CASRSPQNTEAFF
>TRBV7-6|TRBJ2-6|.
CASSLDAQSGANVLTF
>TRBV2|TRBJ1-4|.
CASSRTGKGEKLFF
>TRBV7-8|TRBJ1-2|.
CASSLVAGGHYGYTF
>TRBV7-9|TRBJ2-5|.
CASSLGGFQETQYF
>TRBV5-1|TRBJ1-2|.
CASSIDPDRGYGYTF